The present entry profiles one T cell receptor beta chain with its context. The target antigen is unknown. This entry belongs to a study of cytomegalovirus exposure and HLA in healthy donors. Study conclusions and caveats: It was fewer than 200 TCR beta chains that were listed as cytomegalovirus-associated.

PCR amplification relied on 60 Vbeta primers (plus 13 Jbeta primers). Some clones are missing from TCRdb's copy, which holds only in-frame ones; the method was immunoSEQ multiplex PCR. The repertoire table contains some 110,000 clones. The CDR3 has 15 residues. Trimming stripped 3 bases from V and 2 bases from J, with 13 bases between. CDR1 is KGHSH and CDR2 is LQKENI in the germline V gene. This clonotype was sampled from a man in his forties or fifties in good health and CMV-seropositive. The chain couples TRBV18 to TRBJ2-5; D ambiguous. Input material: PBMCs. CDR3 coding DNA: TGTGCCAGCTCACCCCGAGGCGGCCGTCAAGAGACCCAGTACTTC. It yields the protein CASSPRGGRQETQYF.